Listed here are 18 T cell receptor beta chains from one sample, sequenced in a study of blood T cell repertoires in COVID-19. TCRdb's table, derived via immunoSEQ multiplex PCR, lists solely in-frame clones and lacks some. The data contain around 300,000 clones, about 89% of them singletons. The sample comprised peripheral blood. Every receptor here comes from a middle-aged woman who had recovered from COVID-19.

The chain employs TRBV12-3 or TRBV12-4 and TRBJ1-2, with D uncertain. Trimming removed 2 bases from V and 4 bases from J, with 8 bases in between. This CDR3 comprises 13 residues. CDR3 loop: CASSLQSFYGYTF. CDR3 bases: TGTGCCAGCAGTTTACAGTCGTTCTATGGCTACACCTTC.

V is TRBV9 and J is TRBJ1-4; 7 bases are shared with TRBD1. CDR1 and CDR2 (germline): SGDLS, YYNGEE. The CDR3 totals 14 residues. The V gene end was trimmed by 0 bases and the J gene end by 12 bases; junction bases not matched to a gene: 8. The CDR3 DNA reads as TGTGCCAGCAGCGTAGAAGGACAGGCTCAAGAACTGTTTTTT. The encoded protein is CASSVEGQAQELFF.

This clone was observed a handful of times. The chain joins TRBV29-1 to TRBJ2-5; 10 positions agree with TRBD2. The germline V gene encodes CDR1 SQVTM and CDR2 ANQGSEA. Unmatched junction bases numbered 10, after V lost 7 bases and J lost 5 bases. This CDR3 has 14 residues. The CDR3 DNA is TGCAGCGGACTGACTAGCGGGTTGGGGGAGACCCAGTACTTC. Translation: CSGLTSGLGETQYF.

The gene calls are TRBV19 and TRBJ2-3, with 10 bases identical to TRBD2. CDR1 and CDR2 from the germline V gene are LNHDA and SQIVND (reference sequence). The CDR3 runs 14 residues. Trimming removed 10 bases from V and 2 bases from J; junction bases left unmatched: 6. CDR3 in amino acids: CATGTSESTDTQYF. The CDR3 DNA sequence: TGTGCCACCGGGACTAGCGAGTCCACAGATACGCAGTATTTT.

This chain links TRBV11-1 with TRBJ2-5, with 8 bases aligning to TRBD2. V dropped 1 base and J dropped 6; count of bases not matched to a gene: 7. The CDR3 contains 15 residues. Germline lookup yields CDR1 SGHAT and CDR2 FQDESV (reference sequence). CDR3 in DNA: TGTGCCAGCAGCTTAGGGACTAGCATTTTAAAGACCCAGTACTTC. As protein: CASSLGTSILKTQYF.

V and J are TRBV27 and TRBJ1-1; no firm D call. Looked up from germline, CDR1 is MNHEY and CDR2 is SMNVEV (reference sequence). The CDR3 consists of 13 residues. V was pared by 2 bases and J by 4 bases, with 8 bases between. The CDR3 DNA reads as TGTGCCAGCAGTTTAAAGCCGATCACTGAAGCTTTCTTT. Protein sequence: CASSLKPITEAFF.

The rearrangement joins TRBV19 to TRBJ2-2, with D tentatively TRBD1 (6 bases). Per the germline V gene, CDR1 is LNHDA and CDR2 is SQIVND (reference sequence). V lost 7 bases and J 2 bases, leaving 23 bases between the germline ends. CDR3 size: 18 residues. CDR3 DNA sequence: TGTGCCAGTAATGCACAGGGACGGTTGGCCATAAACACCGGGGAGCTGTTTTTT. Translated, it gives CASNAQGRLAINTGELFF.

The rearrangement uses TRBV24-1 and TRBJ2-5; D gene unclear. CDR3 length equals 13 residues. Trimming cost V 1 base and J 5 bases, with 7 bases left between them. The germline CDR1 and CDR2 sequences are KGHDR and SFDVKD. The CDR3 DNA sequence: TGTGCCACCAGTGATTTCGCTATCGAGACCCAGTACTTC. Amino acid sequence: CATSDFAIETQYF.

Regarding this clone: The sample contains more than one DNA sequence encoding this CDR3. V gene TRBV12-3 or TRBV12-4 combines with J gene TRBJ2-7; D unresolved. Trimming cost V 6 bases and J 0 bases, with 6 bases left between them. CDR3 length equals 12 residues. Here the CDR3 reads CASSPTSYEQYF. CDR3 DNA: TGTGCCAGCAGCCCTACCTCCTACGAGCAGTACTTC.

The chain uses TRBV5-1 and TRBJ2-5; the match to TRBD2 covers 12 bases. Germline trimming cut 0 bases from V and 3 bases from J; bases unmatched to any gene: 3. CDR3 length: 16 residues. Germline V gives CDR1 SGHRS, CDR2 YFSETQ. For the CDR3, the DNA is TGCGCCAGCAGCTTGGGACTAGCGGGAGATAAAGAGACCCAGTACTTC. This encodes CASSLGLAGDKETQYF.

The chain is built from TRBV12-3 or TRBV12-4 and TRBJ2-7; D remains ambiguous. V lost 3 bases and J 5 bases, leaving 5 bases between the germline ends. This CDR3 is 11 amino acids long. The CDR3 region has the DNA TGTGCCAGCAGTTTCGCTAACGAGCAGTACTTC. Residues: CASSFANEQYF.

The rearrangement joins TRBV6-5 to TRBJ2-7; tentatively, D is TRBD2 (6 bases). The CDR3 spans 14 residues. Germline CDR1 and CDR2: MNHEY and SVGAGI. The V gene lost 7 bases and the J gene lost 2 bases, with 15 bases spanning the gap. CDR3 coding DNA: TGTGCCAGCAAAGCGGGCGGGAAGACCTACGAGCAGTACTTC. Protein: CASKAGGKTYEQYF.

This clone was seen more than once but under ten times. The chain joins TRBV10-1 to TRBJ1-1; D not certain. The CDR3 spans 13 residues. The V end was cut by 3 bases, the J end by 0 bases, with 5 bases between. In germline, CDR1 is WNHNN, CDR2 SYGVQD (reference sequence). This CDR3 is CASSDTVNTEAFF. CDR3 in DNA: TGCGCCAGCAGTGATACGGTGAACACTGAAGCTTTCTTT.

The CDR3 sequence: CASSGRGYQPQHF. CDR3 in DNA: TGCGCCAGCAGTGGACGGGGTTATCAGCCCCAGCATTTT. The rearrangement links TRBV10-2 to TRBJ1-5, with D unclear. Germline loops: CDR1 WSHSY, CDR2 SAAADI. Trimming removed 4 bases from V and 5 bases from J, with 9 bases in between. The CDR3 length is 13 residues.

V and J are TRBV7-3 and TRBJ2-3, with TRBD2 identical over 13 bases. Germline V lookup: CDR1 SGHTA, CDR2 FQGTGA. The CDR3 is 15 residues long. V was pared by 5 bases and J by 5 bases, with 4 bases of the junction left unmatched. The CDR3 nucleotides are TGTGCCAGCAGCACCCGGACTAGCGGGGGAGATACGCAGTATTTT. Its translation: CASSTRTSGGDTQYF.

As concerns this clone: A read error may produce the germline difference seen at one junction end. CDR3 residues: CASSAQGLEAF. The DNA for the CDR3 is TGTGCCAGCAGCGCTCAGGGTCTAGAGGCTTTC. The V and J genes are TRBV5-4 and TRBJ2-7; possible D gene TRBD1, 5 bases. The CDR3 contains 11 residues. Germline lookup yields CDR1 SGHNT and CDR2 YYREEE (reference sequence).

This sequence joins TRBV18 and TRBJ1-1; no clear D gene. The length of the CDR3 is 13 residues. Per germline, CDR1 KGHSH and CDR2 LQKENI. V lost 3 bases, J lost 1 base, and 6 bases lay in between. For the CDR3, the DNA is TGTGCCAGCTCACCGGAGGGGAACACTGAAGCTTTCTTT. Its protein is CASSPEGNTEAFF.

This chain uses TRBV5-1 with TRBJ2-7; 9 bases fit TRBD1. Germline V gives CDR1 SGHRS, CDR2 YFSETQ. The CDR3 runs to 15 residues. The V gene end was trimmed by 3 bases and the J gene end by 3 bases; junction bases not matched to a gene: 7. CDR3 sequence: CASSWQTGGVYEQYF. Written as DNA, the CDR3 is TGCGCCAGCAGCTGGCAAACAGGGGGCGTCTACGAGCAGTACTTC.